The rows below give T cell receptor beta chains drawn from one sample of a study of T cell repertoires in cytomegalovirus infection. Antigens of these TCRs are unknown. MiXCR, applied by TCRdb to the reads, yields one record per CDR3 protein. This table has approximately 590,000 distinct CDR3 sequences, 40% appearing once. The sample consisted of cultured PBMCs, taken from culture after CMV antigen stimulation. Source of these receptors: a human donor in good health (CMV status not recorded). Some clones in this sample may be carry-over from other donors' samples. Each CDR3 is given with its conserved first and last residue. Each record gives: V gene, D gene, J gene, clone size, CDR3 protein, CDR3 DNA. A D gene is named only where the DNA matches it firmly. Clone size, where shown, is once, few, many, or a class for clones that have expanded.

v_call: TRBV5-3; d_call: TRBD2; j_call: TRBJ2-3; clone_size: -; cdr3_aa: CASSLSSGHTDTQYF; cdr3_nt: TGTGCCAGCAGCTTAAGTAGCGGGCACACAGATACGCAGTATTTT
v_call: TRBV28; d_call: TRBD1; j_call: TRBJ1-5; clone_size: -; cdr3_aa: CASRPRGQGGVNQPQHF; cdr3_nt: TGTGCCAGCAGACCAAGAGGACAGGGAGGGGTAAATCAGCCCCAGCATTTT
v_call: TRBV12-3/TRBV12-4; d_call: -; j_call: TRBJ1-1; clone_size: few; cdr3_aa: CASSETNRAWGTEAFF; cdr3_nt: TGTGCCAGCAGTGAGACTAACAGGGCTTGGGGCACTGAAGCTTTCTTT
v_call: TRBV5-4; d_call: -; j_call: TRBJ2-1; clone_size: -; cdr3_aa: CASSRTVLSYNEQFF; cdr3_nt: TGTGCCAGCAGTCGGACTGTATTGAGTTACAATGAGCAGTTCTTC
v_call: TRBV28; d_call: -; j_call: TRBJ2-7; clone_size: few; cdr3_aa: CASSSPASAYEQYF; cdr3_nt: TGTGCCAGCAGTTCCCCGGCCAGCGCGTACGAGCAGTACTTC
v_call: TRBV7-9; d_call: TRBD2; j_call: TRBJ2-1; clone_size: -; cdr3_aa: CASSLTGGRIYEQFF; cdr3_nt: TGTGCCAGCAGCTTAACCGGCGGGAGAATCTATGAGCAGTTCTTC
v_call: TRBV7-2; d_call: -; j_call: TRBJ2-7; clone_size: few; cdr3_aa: CASSLDGMRIDEQYF; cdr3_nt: TGTGCCAGCAGCTTAGACGGGATGAGAATCGACGAGCAGTACTTC
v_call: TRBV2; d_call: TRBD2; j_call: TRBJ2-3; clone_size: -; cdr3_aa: CASSDWTSGSGEDTQYF; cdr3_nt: TGTGCCAGCAGTGATTGGACTAGCGGGAGCGGGGAAGATACGCAGTATTTT
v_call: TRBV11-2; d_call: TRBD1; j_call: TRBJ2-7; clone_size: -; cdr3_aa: CASSPSLADRVPSEVREQYF; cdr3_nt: TGTGCCAGCAGCCCCTCCCTGGCGGACAGGGTTCCTTCGGAGGTGAGAGAGCAGTACTTC
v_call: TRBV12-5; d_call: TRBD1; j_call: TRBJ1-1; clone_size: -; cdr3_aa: CASGLVLGTENTEAFF; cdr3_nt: TGTGCTAGTGGTTTAGTTCTAGGGACAGAAAACACTGAAGCTTTCTTT
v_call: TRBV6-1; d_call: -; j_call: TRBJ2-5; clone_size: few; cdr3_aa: CASSEGGVRIETQYF; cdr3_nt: TGTGCCAGCAGTGAAGGGGGGGTGAGAATAGAGACCCAGTACTTC
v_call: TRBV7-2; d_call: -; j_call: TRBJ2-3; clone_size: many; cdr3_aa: CASSLVFRGDTQYF; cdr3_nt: TGTGCCAGCAGCTTAGTTTTCCGGGGAGATACGCAGTATTTT
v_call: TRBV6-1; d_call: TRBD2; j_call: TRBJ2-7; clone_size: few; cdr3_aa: CASTAGGGGEQYF; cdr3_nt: TGTGCCAGCACGGCGGGAGGGGGCGGCGAGCAGTACTTC
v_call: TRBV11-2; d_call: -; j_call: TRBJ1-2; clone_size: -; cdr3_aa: CASSTGLTTLYGYTF; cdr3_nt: TGTGCCAGCAGCACGGGCCTTACCACCCTCTATGGCTACACCTTC
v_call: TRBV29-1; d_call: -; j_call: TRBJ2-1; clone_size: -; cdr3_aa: CSVDPGYNEQFF; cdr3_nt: TGCAGCGTTGACCCGGGTTACAATGAGCAGTTCTTC
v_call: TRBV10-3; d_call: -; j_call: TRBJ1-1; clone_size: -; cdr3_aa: CAINGDGDTEAFF; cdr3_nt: TGTGCCATCAACGGGGATGGGGACACTGAAGCTTTCTTT
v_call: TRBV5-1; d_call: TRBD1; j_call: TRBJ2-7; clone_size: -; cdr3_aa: CASSNGQGLGEQYF; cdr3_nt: TGCGCCAGCAGCAACGGACAGGGTCTCGGCGAGCAGTACTTC
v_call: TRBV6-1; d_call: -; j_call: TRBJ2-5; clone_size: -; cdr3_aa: CASSTQGRGRETQYF; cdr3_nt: TGTGCCAGCAGTACACAGGGCCGGGGGCGAGAGACCCAGTACTTC
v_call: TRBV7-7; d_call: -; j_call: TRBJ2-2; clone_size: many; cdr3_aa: CASSFGPNTGELFF; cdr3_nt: TGTGCCAGCAGCTTTGGTCCGAACACCGGGGAGCTGTTTTTT
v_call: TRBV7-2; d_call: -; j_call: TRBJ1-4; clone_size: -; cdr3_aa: CASSFVHATNEKLFF; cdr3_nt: TGTGCCAGCAGCTTCGTGCACGCAACTAATGAAAAACTGTTTTTT
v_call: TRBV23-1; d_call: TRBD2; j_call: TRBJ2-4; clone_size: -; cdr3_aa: CASSQPGTSGRSKNIQYF; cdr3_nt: TGCGCCAGCAGTCAACCCGGGACTAGCGGGAGGTCCAAAAACATTCAGTACTTC
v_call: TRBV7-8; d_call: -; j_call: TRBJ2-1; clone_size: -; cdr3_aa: CASHPRIGRTGAYNEQFF; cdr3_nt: TGTGCCAGTCACCCCAGAATCGGCAGGACTGGTGCCTACAATGAGCAGTTCTTC
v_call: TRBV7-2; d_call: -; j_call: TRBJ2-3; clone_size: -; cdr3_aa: CASSLRSPTMILRISKESSDTQYF; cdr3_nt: TGTGCCAGCAGCTTACGATCCCCAACCATGATCCTCAGGATATCAAAAGAATCGTCAGATACGCAGTATTTT
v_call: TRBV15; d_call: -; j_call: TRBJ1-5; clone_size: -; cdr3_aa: CATSRDQTRPQHF; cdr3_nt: TGTGCCACCAGCAGAGACCAGACGAGGCCCCAGCATTTT
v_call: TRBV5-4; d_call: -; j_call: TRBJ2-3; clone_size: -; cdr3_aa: CASSLCRSSTDTQYF; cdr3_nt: TGTGCCAGCAGCTTGTGTCGTTCGAGCACAGATACGCAGTATTTT
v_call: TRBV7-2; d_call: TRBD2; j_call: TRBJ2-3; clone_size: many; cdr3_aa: CASRVPGLAGGDTQYF; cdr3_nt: TGTGCCAGCAGAGTCCCTGGACTAGCGGGGGGGGATACGCAGTATTTT
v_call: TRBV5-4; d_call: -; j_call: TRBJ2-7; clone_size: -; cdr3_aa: CASSWDGSYEQYF; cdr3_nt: TGTGCCAGCAGTTGGGACGGCTCCTACGAGCAGTACTTC
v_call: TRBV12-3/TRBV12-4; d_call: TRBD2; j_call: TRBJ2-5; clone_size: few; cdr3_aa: CASSLEGSLAGTQYF; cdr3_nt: TGTGCCAGCAGTTTAGAGGGTTCACTAGCGGGGACCCAGTACTTC
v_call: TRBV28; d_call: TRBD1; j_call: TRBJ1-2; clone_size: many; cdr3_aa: CASNPLSRDRGPYGYTF; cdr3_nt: TGTGCCAGCAACCCCCTATCCCGGGACAGGGGTCCCTATGGCTACACCTTC
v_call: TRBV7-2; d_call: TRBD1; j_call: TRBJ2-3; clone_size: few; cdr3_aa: CASSEQGAGLQDTQYF; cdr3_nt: TGTGCCAGCAGCGAACAGGGGGCCGGCCTTCAAGATACGCAGTATTTT
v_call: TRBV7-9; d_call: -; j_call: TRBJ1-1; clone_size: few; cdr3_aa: CASSAGVYTRAFF; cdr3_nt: TGTGCCAGCAGCGCAGGAGTGTACACCAGAGCTTTCTTT
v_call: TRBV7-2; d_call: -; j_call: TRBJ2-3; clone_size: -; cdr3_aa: CASSLRMAGASTDTQYF; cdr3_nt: TGTGCCAGCAGCTTAAGGATGGCGGGGGCTAGCACAGATACGCAGTATTTT
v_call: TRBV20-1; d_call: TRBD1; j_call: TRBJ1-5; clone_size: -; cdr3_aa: CSAMKGALGQPQHF; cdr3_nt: TGCAGTGCTATGAAGGGGGCGCTGGGTCAGCCCCAGCATTTT
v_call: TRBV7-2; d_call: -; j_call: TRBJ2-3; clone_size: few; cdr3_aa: CASSRWGTDTQYF; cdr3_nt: TGTGCCAGCAGCCGCTGGGGCACAGATACGCAGTATTTT
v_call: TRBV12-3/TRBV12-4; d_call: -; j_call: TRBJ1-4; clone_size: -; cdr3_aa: CASSLGYRRGEKLFF; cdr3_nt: TGTGCCAGCAGCCTAGGGTACAGGAGGGGTGAAAAACTGTTTTTT
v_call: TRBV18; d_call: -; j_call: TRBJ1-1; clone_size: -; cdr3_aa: CASSPLIEEETEAFF; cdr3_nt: TGTGCCAGCTCACCACTGATAGAGGAAGAGACTGAAGCTTTCTTT
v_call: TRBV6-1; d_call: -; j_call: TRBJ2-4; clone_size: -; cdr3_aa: CASSENGNMNIQYF; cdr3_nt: TGTGCCAGCAGTGAAAATGGGAACATGAACATTCAGTACTTC
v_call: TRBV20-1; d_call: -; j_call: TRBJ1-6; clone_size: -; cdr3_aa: CSARDQGSNSPLHF; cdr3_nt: TGCAGTGCTAGAGACCAGGGTTCGAATTCACCCCTCCACTTT
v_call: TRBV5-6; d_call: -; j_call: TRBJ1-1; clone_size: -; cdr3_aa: CASSLQGSRTEAFF; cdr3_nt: TGTGCCAGCAGCTTGCAAGGGAGCCGCACTGAAGCTTTCTTT
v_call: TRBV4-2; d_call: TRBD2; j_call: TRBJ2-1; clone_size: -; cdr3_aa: CASSPVTGTSGISNRNEQFF; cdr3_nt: TGTGCCAGCAGCCCGGTAACCGGGACTAGCGGGATTAGTAATCGGAATGAGCAGTTCTTC
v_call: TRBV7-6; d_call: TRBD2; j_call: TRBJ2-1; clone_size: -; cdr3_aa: CASSWEVGGLAGEYNEQFF; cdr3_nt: TGTGCCAGCAGCTGGGAGGTCGGGGGACTAGCGGGAGAGTACAATGAGCAGTTCTTC
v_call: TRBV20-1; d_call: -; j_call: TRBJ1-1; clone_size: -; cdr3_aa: CSAGIPLTSTEAFF; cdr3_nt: TGCAGTGCCGGGATTCCCCTTACCAGCACTGAAGCTTTCTTT
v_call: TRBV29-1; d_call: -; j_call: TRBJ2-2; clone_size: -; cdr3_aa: CSVSGGGGYTGELFF; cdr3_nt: TGCAGCGTCTCGGGCGGAGGAGGATACACCGGGGAGCTGTTTTTT
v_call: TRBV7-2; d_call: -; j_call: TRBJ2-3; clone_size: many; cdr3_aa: CASSSLNTDTQYF; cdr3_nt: TGTGCCAGCAGCTCCCTGAACACAGATACGCAGTATTTT
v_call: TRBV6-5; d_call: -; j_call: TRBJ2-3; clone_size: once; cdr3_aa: CASTLKGDTQYF; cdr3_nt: TGTGCCAGCACTCTAAAAGGGGATACGCAGTATTTT
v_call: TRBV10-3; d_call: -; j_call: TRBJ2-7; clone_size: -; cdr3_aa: CAISGTDEQYF; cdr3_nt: TGTGCCATCAGTGGAACAGACGAGCAGTACTTC
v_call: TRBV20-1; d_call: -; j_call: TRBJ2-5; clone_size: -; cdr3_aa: CSARDQAGWETQYF; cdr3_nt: TGCAGTGCTAGAGATCAGGCGGGTTGGGAGACCCAGTACTTC
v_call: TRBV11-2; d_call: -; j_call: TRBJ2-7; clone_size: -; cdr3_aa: CASSLEVGEQYF; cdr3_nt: TGTGCCAGCAGCTTAGAGGTGGGGGAGCAGTACTTC
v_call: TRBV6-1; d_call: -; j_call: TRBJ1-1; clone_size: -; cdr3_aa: CATQLVWNTEAFF; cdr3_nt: TGTGCCACCCAGCTAGTTTGGAACACTGAAGCTTTCTTT
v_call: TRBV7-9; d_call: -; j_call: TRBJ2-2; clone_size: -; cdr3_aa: CASSLFAGNTGELFF; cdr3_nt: TGTGCCAGCAGCTTATTTGCGGGGAACACCGGGGAGCTGTTTTTT
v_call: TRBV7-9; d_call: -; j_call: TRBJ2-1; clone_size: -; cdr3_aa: CASSLPKVDSGDTYNEQFF; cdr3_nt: TGTGCCAGCAGCTTACCGAAGGTGGACAGCGGAGATACCTACAATGAGCAGTTCTTC
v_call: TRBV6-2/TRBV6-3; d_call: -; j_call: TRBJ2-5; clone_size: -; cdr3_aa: CASSYSPVGETQYF; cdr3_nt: TGTGCCAGCAGTTACTCCCCCGTAGGAGAGACCCAGTACTTC
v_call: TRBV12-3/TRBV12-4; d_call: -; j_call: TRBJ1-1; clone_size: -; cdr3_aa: CASSDSGDSTEAFF; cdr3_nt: TGTGCCAGCAGTGACTCTGGGGATAGCACTGAAGCTTTCTTT
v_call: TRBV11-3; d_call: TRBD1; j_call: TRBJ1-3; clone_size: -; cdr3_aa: CASSMSGTAGNTIYF; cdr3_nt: TGTGCCAGCAGCATGAGTGGGACAGCTGGAAACACCATATATTTT
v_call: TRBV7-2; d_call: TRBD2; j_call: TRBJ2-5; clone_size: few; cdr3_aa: CASSLIRLAGGKYQETQYF; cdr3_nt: TGTGCCAGCAGCTTAATAAGGCTAGCGGGGGGGAAGTACCAAGAGACCCAGTACTTC
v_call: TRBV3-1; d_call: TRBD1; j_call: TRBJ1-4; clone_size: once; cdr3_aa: CASSPWGQRNEKLFF; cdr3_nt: TGTGCCAGCAGCCCTTGGGGACAGCGAAATGAAAAACTGTTTTTT
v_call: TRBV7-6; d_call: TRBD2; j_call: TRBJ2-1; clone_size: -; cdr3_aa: CASSFGGGSNNEQFF; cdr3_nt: TGTGCCAGCAGCTTTGGCGGGGGTAGCAACAATGAGCAGTTCTTC